A selection of T cell receptor beta chains follows, all from one sample in a study of blood T cell repertoires in COVID-19. The data were produced by immunoSEQ multiplex PCR, yet TCRdb's version contains in-frame clones alone and is incomplete. In the table there are 80,000 to 95,000 clones, approximately 85% of which are singletons. Sequences were obtained from peripheral blood. Every receptor here comes from a human donor in a cohort sampled during active COVID-19. CDR3s include the opening cysteine and the closing phenylalanine or tryptophan. D genes are given only for firm matches.

>TRBV4-3|TRBD1|TRBJ1-2
CASSQERTGSLGYTF
>TRBV5-5|.|TRBJ2-3
CASSFMGRSTDTQYF
>TRBV18|.|TRBJ2-7
CASSPNRAQEGYEQYF
>TRBV5-6|TRBD2|TRBJ2-3
CASSSTSGVFTDTQYF
>TRBV27|TRBD1|TRBJ2-2
CASSPWTGTYTGELFF
>TRBV13|.|TRBJ1-2
CASSMGYSYGYTF
>TRBV15|TRBD1|TRBJ1-6
CATSRRDSNNSPLHF
>TRBV5-1|.|TRBJ2-5
CASSPTRAAGETQYF
>TRBV4-3|TRBD2|TRBJ2-7
CASSQDLTSGGYEQYF
>TRBV19|TRBD1|TRBJ1-2
CASSLDRDGGYTF
>TRBV19|.|TRBJ2-5
CASSIRTGSGETQYF
>TRBV6-2/TRBV6-3|.|TRBJ2-4
CASSYINIQYF
>TRBV6-2/TRBV6-3|.|TRBJ1-2
CASSSGTVDGYTF
>TRBV28|.|TRBJ2-2
CASRQYANTGELFF
>TRBV5-6|TRBD2|TRBJ2-7
CASSSPQRGIFVGEQYF
>TRBV30|.|TRBJ2-1
CAWDRDYNEQFF
>TRBV5-5|TRBD1|TRBJ1-1
CASSLGLGQGVTEAFF
>TRBV18|.|TRBJ2-5
CASSRMAGQETQYF
>TRBV29-1|.|TRBJ1-1
CSVSVGLMNTEAFF
>TRBV5-4|.|TRBJ2-2
CASSLWGAGELFF
>TRBV4-1|.|TRBJ2-7
CASSQESGLISEQYF
>TRBV5-1|TRBD2|TRBJ2-2
CASKRGRASTGELFF
>TRBV20-1|TRBD2|TRBJ2-7
CSASRLAGGPREQYF